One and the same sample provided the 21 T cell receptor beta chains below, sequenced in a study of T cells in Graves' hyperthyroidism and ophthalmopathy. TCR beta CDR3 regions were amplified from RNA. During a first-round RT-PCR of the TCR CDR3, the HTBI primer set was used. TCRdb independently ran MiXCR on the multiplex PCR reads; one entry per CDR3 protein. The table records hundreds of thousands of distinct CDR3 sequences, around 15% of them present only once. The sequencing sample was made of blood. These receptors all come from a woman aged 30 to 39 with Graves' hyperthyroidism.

For the CDR3, the DNA is TGCGCCAGCAGCCAAGTCGTAGCGGGAGGTTTACGAGAGACCCAGTACTTC. This translates into CASSQVVAGGLRETQYF. This chain uses TRBV4-1 with TRBJ2-5; 10 nucleotides line up with TRBD2. The ends lost 1 base at V and 4 bases at J; junction bases unmatched: 9. This CDR3 is 17 amino acids long. Germline V gives CDR1 MGHRA, CDR2 YSYEKL.

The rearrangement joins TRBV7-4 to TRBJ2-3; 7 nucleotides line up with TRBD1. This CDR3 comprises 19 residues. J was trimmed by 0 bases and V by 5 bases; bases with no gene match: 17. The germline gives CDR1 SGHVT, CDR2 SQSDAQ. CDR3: CASSPLSLIQGSSTDTQYF. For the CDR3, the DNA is TGTGCCAGCAGCCCTCTATCACTCATACAGGGGTCCAGCACAGATACGCAGTATTTT. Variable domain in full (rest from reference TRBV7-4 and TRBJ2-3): GAGVSQSPRYKVAKRGRDVALRCDSISGHVTLYWYRQTLGQGSEVLTYSQSDAQRDKSGRPSGRFSAERPERSVSTLKIQRTEQGDSAVYLCASSPLSLIQGSSTDTQYFGPGTRLTVL.

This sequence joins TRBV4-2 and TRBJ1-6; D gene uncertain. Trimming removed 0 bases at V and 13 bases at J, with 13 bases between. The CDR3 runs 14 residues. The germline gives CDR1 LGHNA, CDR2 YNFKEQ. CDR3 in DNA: TGTGCCAGCAGCCAAGATATGACTTTTGGTCCCCTCCACTTT. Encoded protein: CASSQDMTFGPLHF.

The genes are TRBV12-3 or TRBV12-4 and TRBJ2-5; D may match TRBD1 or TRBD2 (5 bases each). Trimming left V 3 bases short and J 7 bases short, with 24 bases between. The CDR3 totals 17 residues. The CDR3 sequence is CASSFNRELGALGTQYF. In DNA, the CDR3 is TGTGCCAGCAGTTTTAATCGGGAACTAGGGGCCTTAGGGACCCAGTACTTC.

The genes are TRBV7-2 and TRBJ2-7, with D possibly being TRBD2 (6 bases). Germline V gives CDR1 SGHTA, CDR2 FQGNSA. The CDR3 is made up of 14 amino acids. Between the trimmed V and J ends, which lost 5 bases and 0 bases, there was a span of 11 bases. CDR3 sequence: CASSPIADSYEQYF. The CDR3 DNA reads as TGTGCCAGCAGCCCGATAGCGGACTCCTACGAGCAGTACTTC.

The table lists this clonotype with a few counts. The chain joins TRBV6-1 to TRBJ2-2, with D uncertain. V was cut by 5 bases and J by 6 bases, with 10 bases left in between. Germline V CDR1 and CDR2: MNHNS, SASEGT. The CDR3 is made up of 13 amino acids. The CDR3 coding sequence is TGTGCCAGCAGTCGACAAGTAGCCGGGGAGCTGTTTTTT. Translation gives CASSRQVAGELFF.

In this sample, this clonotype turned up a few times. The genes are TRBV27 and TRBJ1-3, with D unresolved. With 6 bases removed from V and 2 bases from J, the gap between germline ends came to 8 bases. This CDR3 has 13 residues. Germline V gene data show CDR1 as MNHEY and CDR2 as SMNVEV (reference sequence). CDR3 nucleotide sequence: TGTGCCAGCAGCTTCTACGCTGGAAACACCATATATTTT. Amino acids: CASSFYAGNTIYF.

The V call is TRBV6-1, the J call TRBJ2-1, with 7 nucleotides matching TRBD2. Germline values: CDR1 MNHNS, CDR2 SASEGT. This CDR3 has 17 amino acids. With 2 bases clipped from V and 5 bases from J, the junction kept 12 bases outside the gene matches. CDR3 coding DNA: TGTGCCAGCAGTGAAAGAAGGAGGGCGGGAGATAACAATGAGCAGTTCTTC. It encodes CASSERRRAGDNNEQFF.

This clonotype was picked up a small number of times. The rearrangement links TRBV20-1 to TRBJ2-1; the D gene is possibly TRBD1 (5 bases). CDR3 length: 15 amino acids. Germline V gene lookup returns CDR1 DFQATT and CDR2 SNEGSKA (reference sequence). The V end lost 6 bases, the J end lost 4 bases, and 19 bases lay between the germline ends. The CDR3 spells CSAPSLGAHYNEQFF. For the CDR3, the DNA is TGCAGTGCGCCCTCGTTAGGGGCCCATTACAATGAGCAGTTCTTC.

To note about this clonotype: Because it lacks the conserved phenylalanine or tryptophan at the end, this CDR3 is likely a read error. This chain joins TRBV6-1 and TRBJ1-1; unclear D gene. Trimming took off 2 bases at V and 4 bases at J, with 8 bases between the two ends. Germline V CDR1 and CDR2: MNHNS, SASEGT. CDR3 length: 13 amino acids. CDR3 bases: TGTGCCAGCAGTGAATCGGCCCTCACTGAAGCTTTCCTT. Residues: CASSESALTEAFL.

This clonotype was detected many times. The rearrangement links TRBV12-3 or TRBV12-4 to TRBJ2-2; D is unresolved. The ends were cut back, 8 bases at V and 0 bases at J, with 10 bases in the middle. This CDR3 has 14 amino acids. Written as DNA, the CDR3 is TGTGCCAGCTCCTGGCAATCGAACACCGGGGAGCTGTTTTTT. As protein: CASSWQSNTGELFF.

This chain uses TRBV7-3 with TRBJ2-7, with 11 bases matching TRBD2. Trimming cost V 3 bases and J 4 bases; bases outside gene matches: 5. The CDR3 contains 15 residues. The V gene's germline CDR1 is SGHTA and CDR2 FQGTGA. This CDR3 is CASSFLAGGEYEQYF. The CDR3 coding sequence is TGTGCCAGCAGCTTTTTAGCGGGAGGGGAATACGAGCAGTACTTC.

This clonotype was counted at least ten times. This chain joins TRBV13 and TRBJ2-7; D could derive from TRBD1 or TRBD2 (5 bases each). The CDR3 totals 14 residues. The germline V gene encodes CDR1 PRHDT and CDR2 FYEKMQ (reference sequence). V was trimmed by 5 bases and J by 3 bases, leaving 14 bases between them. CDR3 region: CASSTGDRYYEQYF. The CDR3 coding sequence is TGTGCCAGCAGCACTGGGGACCGATACTACGAGCAGTACTTC.

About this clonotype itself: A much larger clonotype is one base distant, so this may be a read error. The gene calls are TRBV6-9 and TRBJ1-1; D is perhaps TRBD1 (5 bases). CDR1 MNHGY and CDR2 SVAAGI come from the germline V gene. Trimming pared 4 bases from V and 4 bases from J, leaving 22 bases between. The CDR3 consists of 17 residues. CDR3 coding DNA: TGTGCCAGCAGTTCGTGGGGCCGGGCAGGGAGGGGCACTGAAGCTTTCTTT. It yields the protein CASSSWGRAGRGTEAFF.

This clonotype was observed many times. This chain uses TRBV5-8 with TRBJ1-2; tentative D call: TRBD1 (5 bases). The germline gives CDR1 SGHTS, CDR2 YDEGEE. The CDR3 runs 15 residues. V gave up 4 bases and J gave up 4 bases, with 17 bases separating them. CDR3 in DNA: TGTGCCAGCAGCCCAGGGATGTCTGTCATCTATGGCTACACCTTC. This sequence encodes CASSPGMSVIYGYTF.

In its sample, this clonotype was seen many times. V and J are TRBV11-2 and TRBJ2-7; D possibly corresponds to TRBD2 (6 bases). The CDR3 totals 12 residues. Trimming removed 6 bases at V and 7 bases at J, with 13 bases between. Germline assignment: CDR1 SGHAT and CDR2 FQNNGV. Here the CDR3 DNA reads TGTGCCAGCAGAAGTTCGGAGGGGGAGCAGTACTTC. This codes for CASRSSEGEQYF.

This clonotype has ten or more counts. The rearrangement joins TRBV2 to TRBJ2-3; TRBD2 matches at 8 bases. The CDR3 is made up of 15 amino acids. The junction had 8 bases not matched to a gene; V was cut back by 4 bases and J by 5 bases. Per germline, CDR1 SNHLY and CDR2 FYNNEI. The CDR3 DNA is TGTGCCAGCAGTGCATCGGGAGGGTGGGGAGATACGCAGTATTTT. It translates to CASSASGGWGDTQYF.

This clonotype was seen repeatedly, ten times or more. CDR3 loop: CASSLLTLDRVSYEQYF. The CDR3 DNA is TGTGCCAGCAGTTTATTGACGCTGGACAGGGTCTCCTACGAGCAGTACTTC. The rearrangement joins TRBV28 to TRBJ2-7, with 8 bases lining up with TRBD1. Germline-derived CDR1 and CDR2 are MDHEN and SYDVKM. CDR3 size: 17 residues. The V segment lost 1 base and the J segment 0 bases; nucleotides outside the gene matches: 8.

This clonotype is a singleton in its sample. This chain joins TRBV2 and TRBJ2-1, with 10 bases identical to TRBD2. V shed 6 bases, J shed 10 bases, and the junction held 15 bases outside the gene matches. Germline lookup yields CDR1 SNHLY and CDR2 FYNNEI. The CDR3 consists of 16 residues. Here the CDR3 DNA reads TGTGCCAGCAGCCCAGCTAGCGGGAGATCGGTAAACGAGCAGTTCTTC. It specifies CASSPASGRSVNEQFF.

For the CDR3, the DNA is TGTGCCTGGAGTGTACCGGGCAAAAATGAGCAGTTCTTC. It translates to CAWSVPGKNEQFF. The V gene is TRBV30, the J gene TRBJ2-1; unclear D gene. V was cut by 0 bases and J by 7 bases, with 10 bases left in between. This CDR3 is 13 amino acids long. Per germline, CDR1 GTSNPN and CDR2 SVGIG (reference sequence).

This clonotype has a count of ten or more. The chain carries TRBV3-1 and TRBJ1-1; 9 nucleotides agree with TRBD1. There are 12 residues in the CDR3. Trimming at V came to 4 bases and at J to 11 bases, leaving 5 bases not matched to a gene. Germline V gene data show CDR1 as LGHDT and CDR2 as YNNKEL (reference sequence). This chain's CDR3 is CASSLTDRGAFF. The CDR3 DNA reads TGTGCCAGCAGCCTGACCGACAGGGGGGCTTTCTTT.